A selection of T cell receptor beta chains follows, all from one sample in a study of cytomegalovirus exposure and HLA in healthy donors. Sequencing used immunoSEQ multiplex PCR; TCRdb keeps in-frame clones, though not all of them. The sample holds some 100,000 clones, roughly 80% seen once. Sequenced sample: PBMCs. These receptors all come from a girl aged 2 to 9 in good health and CMV-seropositive. Each CDR3 is given with its conserved first and last residue. The D gene is left open where the match is weak. The size field is filled for only some rows; it gives once, few, many or a size class.

d_gene: TRBD2
v_gene: TRBV6-5
j_gene: TRBJ2-3
abundance: NA
CDR3aa: CASSSLAGLIDTQYF
CDR3nt: TGTGCCAGCAGTTCCTTAGCGGGGCTTATAGATACGCAGTATTTT

d_gene: TRBD2
v_gene: TRBV7-3
j_gene: TRBJ2-1
abundance: NA
CDR3aa: CASSPGGTSGGNEQFF
CDR3nt: TGTGCCAGCAGCCCAGGGGGGACTAGCGGCGGTAATGAGCAGTTCTTC

d_gene: TRBD1
v_gene: TRBV5-1
j_gene: TRBJ1-2
abundance: few
CDR3aa: CASSINPTGRGDYTF
CDR3nt: TGCGCCAGCAGCATAAACCCGACAGGGCGGGGTGACTACACCTTC

d_gene: NA
v_gene: TRBV6-5
j_gene: TRBJ1-1
abundance: NA
CDR3aa: CASRGGNTEAFF
CDR3nt: TGTGCCAGCAGAGGGGGGAACACTGAAGCTTTCTTT

d_gene: NA
v_gene: TRBV10-3
j_gene: TRBJ1-2
abundance: NA
CDR3aa: CAIRSGVDYGYTF
CDR3nt: TGTGCCATCAGAAGCGGGGTCGACTATGGCTACACCTTC

d_gene: TRBD1
v_gene: TRBV30
j_gene: TRBJ1-2
abundance: NA
CDR3aa: CAWSGRDRGYGYTF
CDR3nt: TGTGCCTGGAGTGGGAGAGACAGGGGCTATGGCTACACCTTC

d_gene: NA
v_gene: TRBV5-1
j_gene: TRBJ2-7
abundance: NA
CDR3aa: CASSRGAEQYF
CDR3nt: TGCGCCAGCAGCCGTGGGGCCGAGCAGTACTTC

d_gene: TRBD1
v_gene: TRBV5-4
j_gene: TRBJ2-7
abundance: few
CDR3aa: CASSSRTGLEQYF
CDR3nt: TGTGCCAGCAGCTCCAGGACAGGGCTCGAGCAGTACTTC

d_gene: NA
v_gene: TRBV29-1
j_gene: TRBJ2-1
abundance: once
CDR3aa: CSVGGGYTTSYNEQFF
CDR3nt: TGCAGCGTTGGTGGCGGCTATACTACTTCCTACAATGAGCAGTTCTTC

d_gene: TRBD1
v_gene: TRBV6-5
j_gene: TRBJ1-1
abundance: NA
CDR3aa: CASSNRRGLNTEAFF
CDR3nt: TGTGCCAGCAGCAATCGCAGGGGGCTGAACACTGAAGCTTTCTTT

d_gene: NA
v_gene: TRBV7-8
j_gene: TRBJ1-1
abundance: NA
CDR3aa: CASSPRTGRNTEAFF
CDR3nt: TGTGCCAGCAGCCCTCGAACAGGAAGGAACACTGAAGCTTTCTTT

d_gene: TRBD1
v_gene: TRBV27
j_gene: TRBJ2-2
abundance: NA
CDR3aa: CASKAKRQGSMGELFF
CDR3nt: TGTGCCAGCAAGGCTAAAAGACAGGGGTCAATGGGGGAGCTGTTTTTT

d_gene: TRBD2
v_gene: TRBV5-1
j_gene: TRBJ2-1
abundance: NA
CDR3aa: CASSLLLLAGGGYNEQFF
CDR3nt: TGCGCCAGCAGCTTGCTCCTACTAGCGGGAGGGGGCTACAATGAGCAGTTCTTC

d_gene: TRBD2
v_gene: TRBV6-5
j_gene: TRBJ2-1
abundance: NA
CDR3aa: CASSYRLAGGNEQFF
CDR3nt: TGTGCCAGCAGTTACCGACTAGCGGGAGGAAATGAGCAGTTCTTC

d_gene: TRBD2
v_gene: TRBV25-1
j_gene: TRBJ2-3
abundance: NA
CDR3aa: CASSSGRNTDTQYF
CDR3nt: TGTGCCAGCAGTAGCGGGAGGAACACAGATACGCAGTATTTT

d_gene: NA
v_gene: TRBV28
j_gene: TRBJ2-1
abundance: NA
CDR3aa: CASSFRLYEQFF
CDR3nt: TGTGCCAGCAGTTTCCGGTTGTATGAGCAGTTCTTC

d_gene: NA
v_gene: TRBV18
j_gene: TRBJ1-1
abundance: NA
CDR3aa: CASGDNSNTEAFF
CDR3nt: TGTGCCAGCGGGGACAACTCAAACACTGAAGCTTTCTTT

d_gene: TRBD1
v_gene: TRBV10-3
j_gene: TRBJ2-3
abundance: NA
CDR3aa: CAISESMSGRGRDTQYF
CDR3nt: TGTGCCATCAGTGAGTCGATGAGCGGCAGGGGGAGAGATACGCAGTATTTT

d_gene: NA
v_gene: TRBV28
j_gene: TRBJ2-7
abundance: once
CDR3aa: CASRIDSGEQYF
CDR3nt: TGTGCCAGCAGGATAGACTCGGGCGAGCAGTACTTC

d_gene: NA
v_gene: TRBV7-6
j_gene: TRBJ2-3
abundance: NA
CDR3aa: CASSLGSNSLGTDTQYF
CDR3nt: TGTGCCAGCAGCTTAGGGTCTAACTCCCTGGGCACAGATACGCAGTATTTT

d_gene: NA
v_gene: TRBV27
j_gene: TRBJ1-1
abundance: NA
CDR3aa: CASSLSTRATEAFF
CDR3nt: TGTGCCAGCAGTTTATCGACCAGGGCCACTGAAGCTTTCTTT

d_gene: NA
v_gene: TRBV6-5
j_gene: TRBJ1-1
abundance: few
CDR3aa: CASSYVRAGATEAFF
CDR3nt: TGTGCCAGCAGCTACGTCCGCGCAGGCGCCACTGAAGCTTTCTTT

d_gene: TRBD1
v_gene: TRBV29-1
j_gene: TRBJ2-7
abundance: NA
CDR3aa: CSVGGTGGYEQYF
CDR3nt: TGCAGCGTTGGGGGGACAGGGGGCTACGAGCAGTACTTC

d_gene: TRBD1
v_gene: TRBV19
j_gene: TRBJ1-5
abundance: NA
CDR3aa: CASRDGQGPGQPQHF
CDR3nt: TGTGCCAGTAGGGATGGACAGGGTCCAGGCCAGCCCCAGCATTTT

d_gene: NA
v_gene: TRBV19
j_gene: TRBJ2-2
abundance: NA
CDR3aa: CASSVPAGELFF
CDR3nt: TGTGCCAGTAGTGTCCCGGCCGGGGAGCTGTTTTTT

d_gene: TRBD1
v_gene: TRBV7-2
j_gene: TRBJ1-5
abundance: NA
CDR3aa: CASSRDRQDQPQHF
CDR3nt: TGTGCCAGCAGTAGGGACAGACAGGATCAGCCCCAGCATTTT

d_gene: TRBD1
v_gene: TRBV5-1
j_gene: TRBJ1-1
abundance: NA
CDR3aa: CASSREGQGTEAFF
CDR3nt: TGCGCCAGCAGCCGCGAAGGACAGGGCACTGAAGCTTTCTTT

d_gene: TRBD2
v_gene: TRBV9
j_gene: TRBJ2-1
abundance: NA
CDR3aa: CASSRTTSWYNEQFF
CDR3nt: TGTGCCAGCAGCCGCACGACTAGCTGGTACAATGAGCAGTTCTTC

d_gene: TRBD2
v_gene: TRBV5-1
j_gene: TRBJ2-3
abundance: NA
CDR3aa: CASGRAGGGSDTQYF
CDR3nt: TGCGCCAGCGGACGAGCGGGAGGCGGGTCGGATACGCAGTATTTT

d_gene: NA
v_gene: TRBV13
j_gene: TRBJ2-7
abundance: NA
CDR3aa: CASSLSSATYEQYF
CDR3nt: TGTGCCAGCAGCTTATCCAGCGCGACCTACGAGCAGTACTTC

d_gene: NA
v_gene: TRBV5-1
j_gene: TRBJ1-1
abundance: once
CDR3aa: CASSGDPGGAFF
CDR3nt: TGCGCCAGCAGTGGTGACCCGGGGGGAGCTTTCTTT

d_gene: NA
v_gene: TRBV28
j_gene: TRBJ1-2
abundance: NA
CDR3aa: CASSIRVYGYTF
CDR3nt: TGTGCCAGCAGCATCAGGGTATATGGCTACACCTTC

d_gene: NA
v_gene: TRBV28
j_gene: TRBJ2-7
abundance: NA
CDR3aa: CASSFNEQYF
CDR3nt: TGTGCCAGCAGTTTCAACGAGCAGTACTTC

d_gene: NA
v_gene: TRBV4-1
j_gene: TRBJ1-1
abundance: once
CDR3aa: CASSRGEETGWDTEAFF
CDR3nt: TGCGCCAGCAGCCGAGGAGAAGAAACGGGGTGGGATACTGAAGCTTTCTTT

d_gene: NA
v_gene: TRBV2
j_gene: TRBJ2-1
abundance: NA
CDR3aa: CASQRGRASYNEQFF
CDR3nt: TGTGCCAGCCAGAGGGGGAGGGCCTCCTACAATGAGCAGTTCTTC

d_gene: TRBD2
v_gene: TRBV30
j_gene: TRBJ2-1
abundance: NA
CDR3aa: CAWGGLADNEQFF
CDR3nt: TGTGCCTGGGGTGGACTAGCGGACAATGAGCAGTTCTTC

d_gene: NA
v_gene: TRBV28
j_gene: TRBJ2-2
abundance: NA
CDR3aa: CASSLAGGNTGELFF
CDR3nt: TGTGCCAGCAGTTTAGCGGGTGGTAACACCGGGGAGCTGTTTTTT

d_gene: TRBD1
v_gene: TRBV2
j_gene: TRBJ2-5
abundance: NA
CDR3aa: CASSERQGEAETQYF
CDR3nt: TGTGCCAGCAGTGAAAGACAGGGGGAGGCAGAGACCCAGTACTTC

d_gene: NA
v_gene: TRBV21-1
j_gene: TRBJ2-7
abundance: NA
CDR3aa: CASSKGGRAGLTSRGGEQYF
CDR3nt: TGTGCCAGCAGCAAAGGGGGGAGGGCAGGTCTCACTTCCCGGGGTGGCGAGCAGTACTTC

d_gene: TRBD2
v_gene: TRBV2
j_gene: TRBJ2-1
abundance: NA
CDR3aa: CASMRDTIAGVPYNEQFF
CDR3nt: TGTGCCAGCATGAGGGACACCATAGCGGGAGTACCCTACAATGAGCAGTTCTTC

d_gene: NA
v_gene: TRBV5-4
j_gene: TRBJ2-3
abundance: once
CDR3aa: CASSLAVGGQGTDTQYF
CDR3nt: TGTGCCAGCAGCTTGGCCGTGGGCGGGCAAGGCACAGATACGCAGTATTTT

d_gene: TRBD1
v_gene: TRBV7-8
j_gene: TRBJ1-6
abundance: NA
CDR3aa: CASSPADRGPNSPLHF
CDR3nt: TGTGCCAGCAGCCCTGCGGACAGGGGACCCAATTCACCCCTCCACTTT

d_gene: NA
v_gene: TRBV7-2
j_gene: TRBJ2-1
abundance: NA
CDR3aa: CASSSTGPLSSYNEQFF
CDR3nt: TGTGCCAGCAGCTCTACAGGGCCTCTGAGCTCCTACAATGAGCAGTTCTTC